This note documents a single T cell receptor beta chain sequence. Its specificity is not known. The data were taken from a study of cytomegalovirus exposure and HLA in healthy donors. The study, taken as a whole, reports: Reports indicated that the classifier achieved high specificity and sensitivity in diagnosing cytomegalovirus status. Analyzed later, association rates of TCRs varied across HLA loci, with DRB1 most and HLA-C fewest. An ancestry cluster, one associated with Asian ancestry, reportedly showed fewer N-insertions than the approximately 670-donor mean in a later analysis. TCR beta V- and J-gene trimming, according to a later analysis, was linked to a missense DCLRE1C variant.

The PCR ran on 60 Vbeta and 13 Jbeta primers. TCRdb's copy holds only in-frame clones and misses some; the assay was immunoSEQ multiplex PCR. The table records approximately 100,000 clones, approximately 70% of them present only once. The CDR3 is 14 residues long. Germline lookup yields CDR1 LNHDA and CDR2 SQIVND (reference sequence). V shed 6 bases and J 3 bases; nucleotides not matched to a gene: 3. This TCR derives from a man aged 35 to 55 in good health and CMV-seronegative. The chain recombines TRBV19 with TRBJ1-2, with 11 bases matching TRBD1. Sequenced input: PBMCs. CDR3 sequence (DNA): TGTGCCAGTAGCTGGACAGGGGGCGACTATGGCTACACCTTC. This encodes CASSWTGGDYGYTF.